This entry lists 3 T cell receptor beta chains sequenced from one sample in a study of cytomegalovirus exposure and HLA in healthy donors. PCR used 60 Vbeta primers and 13 Jbeta primers. Sequencing used immunoSEQ multiplex PCR; TCRdb keeps in-frame clones, though not all of them. The sample lists about 160,000 clones; around 83% were seen once. Input material: PBMCs. The receptors here all came from a man aged 45-60 years in good health and CMV-seropositive.

This chain links TRBV6-5 with TRBJ2-7; the match to TRBD2 covers 14 bases. The CDR3 loop spans 15 amino acids. Per germline, CDR1 MNHEY and CDR2 SVGAGI. V lost 6 bases to trimming and J lost 4 bases; unmatched junction nucleotides: 5. In DNA, the CDR3 is TGTGCCAGCAGCTATGGGACTAGCGGGGGTTACGAGCAGTACTTC. It translates to CASSYGTSGGYEQYF.

The genes are TRBV6-6 and TRBJ1-1; 8 bases agree with TRBD1. Germline V gene sequence: CDR1 MNHNY, CDR2 SVGAGI (reference sequence). J was trimmed by 3 bases and V by 8 bases; bases with no gene match: 8. This CDR3 has 14 residues. Written as DNA, the CDR3 is TGTGCCAGCGATGGACAGGGCCCTGACACTGAAGCTTTCTTT. Residues: CASDGQGPDTEAFF.

The chain carries TRBV19 and TRBJ1-1; D not certain. The CDR3 sequence is 13 residues long. The V gene's germline CDR1 is LNHDA and CDR2 SQIVND (reference sequence). V lost 5 bases and J lost 5, with 12 bases in between. The CDR3: CASSAGPGTEAFF. The DNA for the CDR3 is TGTGCCAGTAGTGCAGGTCCTGGGACTGAAGCTTTCTTT.